This TCR beta chain comes out of a study of CD8 T cells in ankylosing spondylitis. Study-level points and caveats: Researchers reportedly found disease-linked clones significantly enriched in matched ankylosing spondylitis synovial fluid. In peripheral blood, disease-linked CD8+ clones occurred at relatively low frequencies.

MiXCR, run by TCRdb on the 5' RACE reads, gives a single entry per CDR3 protein. The sample shows some 150,000 distinct CDR3 sequences, approximately 44% of them seen only once. CDR3 length equals 13 residues. Germline V gene data show CDR1 as PRHDT and CDR2 as FYEKMQ (reference sequence). Trimming shortened V by 5 bases and J by 7 bases, and 13 bases separated the two germline ends. On this clonotype: Its antigen remains unidentified.

V usage is TRBV13 and J usage is TRBJ2-3; possible D gene TRBD2, 5 bases. This sequence was found in a male donor with ankylosing spondylitis. What was sequenced was synovial fluid, either unsorted or a sorted T cell fraction (not recorded which). CDR3 DNA: TGTGCCAGCAGCCCCCGGGGTGTCCATACGCAGTATTTT. Translated: CASSPRGVHTQYF.